One sample yielded the 30 T cell receptor beta chains listed below, sequenced in a study of blood T cell repertoires in COVID-19. Libraries were prepared by immunoSEQ multiplex PCR; TCRdb keeps only in-frame clonotypes and omits some of them. The data show 300,000 to 450,000 clones, over 75% seen once. Sequenced input: PBMCs or T cells enriched from blood (not recorded which). The receptors originated from a man aged 40-55 years in a cohort exposed to, infected with or recovered from COVID-19 (not recorded which).

The chain has TRBV11-2 and TRBJ2-1; no reliable D call. Per the germline V gene, CDR1 is SGHAT and CDR2 is FQNNGV. V was pared by 5 bases and J by 6 bases, with 5 bases between. The CDR3 spans 11 residues. CDR3 protein: CASSIFNEQFF. CDR3 sequence (DNA): TGTGCCAGCAGCATATTCAATGAGCAGTTCTTC.

Comment on this clone: The identical CDR3 is also encoded by other nucleotide sequences in the sample. The rearrangement links TRBV10-3 to TRBJ1-2; no clear D. The CDR3 contains 12 residues. Trimming removed 0 bases at V and 5 bases at J, with 4 bases between. Per the germline V gene, CDR1 is ENHRY and CDR2 is SYGVKD. CDR3 region: CAISESGYGYTF. In nucleotides, the CDR3 is TGTGCCATCAGTGAGTCCGGTTATGGCTACACCTTC.

V is TRBV11-2 and J is TRBJ2-1; TRBD2 might be the D (7 bases). This CDR3 spans 16 amino acids. Germline V gene data show CDR1 as SGHAT and CDR2 as FQNNGV. V was clipped by 5 bases and J by 4 bases, with 18 bases between them. The CDR3 region has the DNA TGTGCCAGCAGCCAATCCGACAGGCGGGGGTACAATGAGCAGTTCTTC. Translated, it gives CASSQSDRRGYNEQFF.

J is TRBJ2-4 and V is TRBV5-4, with 7 bases fitting TRBD2. The CDR3 contains 15 residues. Germline trimming cut 2 bases from V and 4 bases from J; bases unmatched to any gene: 6. CDR1 and CDR2 (germline): SGHNT, YYREEE (reference sequence). DNA for the CDR3: TGTGCCAGCAGCTTTCTTACGGGAGGTAAAAACATTCAGTACTTC. Translating it yields CASSFLTGGKNIQYF.

The chain recombines TRBV10-2 with TRBJ1-1, with D hard to call. This CDR3 contains 13 residues. Germline V CDR1 and CDR2: WSHSY, SAAADI. V lost 6 bases, J lost 1 base, and 9 bases lay in between. DNA of the CDR3: TGCGCCAGCAGATCCACAGCGAACACTGAAGCTTTCTTT. Amino acids: CASRSTANTEAFF.

Details on this clone: The sample carries other DNA sequences with the same CDR3. The chain has TRBV5-1 and TRBJ2-7, with D possibly matching TRBD1 (5 bases). Trimming stripped 0 bases from V and 3 bases from J, with 7 bases between. The V gene's germline CDR1 is SGHRS and CDR2 YFSETQ. The CDR3 length is 13 residues. CDR3 DNA sequence: TGCGCCAGCAGCTTGGCAGGGCTCTACGAGCAGTACTTC. This sequence encodes CASSLAGLYEQYF.

V gene TRBV20-1 combines with J gene TRBJ2-1; 9 positions agree with TRBD2. Germline V CDR1 and CDR2: DFQATT, SNEGSKA (reference sequence). There are 14 residues in the CDR3. V gave up 3 bases and J gave up 2 bases; unmatched junction bases: 2. The CDR3 reads CSASASGAYNEQFF. CDR3 in DNA: TGCAGTGCTAGTGCTAGCGGGGCCTACAATGAGCAGTTCTTC.

This clone was recorded only once. In nucleotides, the CDR3 is TGTGCCAGGGATACAGGGAAAGGGGTCTCCTACGAGCAGTACTTC. Protein: CARDTGKGVSYEQYF. J is TRBJ2-7 and V is TRBV19, with D possibly TRBD1 on 6 matching bases. Germline V gene sequence: CDR1 LNHDA, CDR2 SQIVND (reference sequence). V gave up 9 bases and J gave up 0 bases, with 18 bases separating them. This CDR3 is 15 amino acids long.

This sequence joins TRBV23-1 and TRBJ2-5; 9 bases match TRBD2. TRBV23-1 is an ORF, with its function uncertain. V lost 2 bases and J lost 5; bases outside the gene matches: 21. The length of the CDR3 is 20 residues. CDR3 loop: CASSQTDPPPRGRAGETQYF. As DNA, the CDR3 is TGCGCCAGCAGTCAAACCGACCCCCCCCCACGCGGGAGGGCCGGGGAGACCCAGTACTTC.

CDR3 sequence (DNA): TGTGCCAGCAGTGAAGGACAGGGGGCTGTCTATGGCTACACCTTC. This codes for CASSEGQGAVYGYTF. This chain connects TRBV2 to TRBJ1-2; the match to TRBD1 covers 10 bases. CDR3 length: 15 amino acids. The germline V gene encodes CDR1 SNHLY and CDR2 FYNNEI. Trimming took 1 base from V and 4 from J; bases not matched to a gene: 3.

The gene calls are TRBV3-1 (or the pseudogene TRBV3-2) and TRBJ2-7; TRBD1 aligns across 9 bases. The CDR3 runs to 14 residues. The germline V gene has CDR1 LGHDT and CDR2 YNNKEL (reference sequence). Germline trimming cut 4 bases from V and 6 bases from J; bases unmatched to any gene: 7. CDR3 region: CASSLGTGPGEQYF. The CDR3 DNA sequence: TGTGCCAGCAGCCTAGGGACAGGGCCTGGCGAGCAGTACTTC.

The rearrangement joins TRBV10-1 to TRBJ2-7; 13 bases are a match to TRBD2. The J segment lost 4 bases and the V segment lost 6 bases, leaving 15 bases of the junction unmatched. Germline lookup yields CDR1 WNHNN and CDR2 SYGVQD (reference sequence). This CDR3 is 18 amino acids long. The CDR3 loop is CASSPERGLAGRPYEQYF. The CDR3 region has the DNA TGCGCCAGCAGCCCCGAGCGGGGACTAGCGGGACGGCCTTACGAGCAGTACTTC.

This chain joins TRBV7-2 and TRBJ1-2, with unresolved D. CDR3 length: 13 residues. Germline assignment: CDR1 SGHTA and CDR2 FQGNSA. V shed 1 base and J shed 0 bases, with 3 bases lying between them. CDR3 sequence reads: CASSLVSNYGYTF. DNA of the CDR3: TGTGCCAGCAGCTTAGTCTCTAACTATGGCTACACCTTC.

This clone was detected only a few times. This CDR3 is CAIRRQGSLTNEKLFF. The CDR3, as DNA: TGTGCCATCCGACGACAGGGATCATTAACTAATGAAAAACTGTTTTTT. The V call is TRBV28, the J call TRBJ1-4; 7 positions agree with TRBD1. In germline, CDR1 is MDHEN, CDR2 SYDVKM. V dropped 10 bases and J dropped 1; count of bases not matched to a gene: 12. The CDR3 consists of 16 residues.

This rearrangement joins TRBV18 to TRBJ2-6; no clear D gene. The germline V gene encodes CDR1 KGHSH and CDR2 LQKENI. Trimming stripped 6 bases from V and 0 bases from J, with 6 bases between. This CDR3 has 14 residues. In DNA, the CDR3 is TGTGCCAGCTCCGGGTTCTCTGGGGCCAACGTCCTGACTTTC. This translates into CASSGFSGANVLTF.

The V gene is TRBV15, the J gene TRBJ2-7; 10 bases line up with TRBD1. CDR3 length equals 19 residues. Trimming removed 0 bases from V and 4 bases from J; junction bases left unmatched: 15. CDR1 is LNHNV, CDR2 YYDKDF, per germline (reference sequence). The CDR3 coding sequence is TGTGCCACCAGCAGAGATAAGACCAGAACCGGGACAGGGGTTTACGAGCAGTACTTC. It translates to CATSRDKTRTGTGVYEQYF. The complete variable domain, with remaining parts taken from reference TRBV15 and TRBJ2-7, reads DAMVIQNPRYQVTQFGKPVTLSCSQTLNHNVMYWYQQKSSQAPKLLFHYYDKDFNNEADTPDNFQSRRPNTSFCFLDIRSPGLGDTAMYLCATSRDKTRTGTGVYEQYFGPGTRLTVT.

The J gene is TRBJ2-5, the V gene TRBV18; 9 nucleotides agree with TRBD1. In germline, CDR1 is KGHSH, CDR2 LQKENI. The CDR3 has 16 residues. After removal of 3 bases from V and 4 bases from J, the junction contained 9 bases not matched to a gene. CDR3 bases: TGTGCCAGCTCACCTACAGGGGGCTCATCTCGAGAGACCCAGTACTTC. Translation gives CASSPTGGSSRETQYF.

The chain links TRBV3-1 (or the pseudogene TRBV3-2) to TRBJ1-3, with D maybe TRBD1 (6 bases). The V gene's germline CDR1 is LGHDT and CDR2 YNNKEL (reference sequence). Trimming removed 3 bases at V and 0 bases at J, with 15 bases between. The CDR3 length is 17 residues. CDR3 region: CASSHQGSTASGNTIYF. CDR3 coding DNA: TGTGCCAGCAGCCATCAGGGGTCGACAGCCTCTGGAAACACCATATATTTT.

This chain uses TRBV6-5 with TRBJ2-7; 10 bases fit TRBD1. Germline values: CDR1 MNHEY, CDR2 SVGAGI. The CDR3 length is 14 residues. The trim removed 6 bases at V and 0 bases at J, leaving 2 bases unmatched. CDR3 sequence (DNA): TGTGCCAGCAGCGGACAGGGGGGCTCCTACGAGCAGTACTTC. Translating gives CASSGQGGSYEQYF.

The table lists this clone with a count of one. This chain links TRBV27 with TRBJ2-7, with D maybe TRBD2 (6 bases). Trimming took off 9 bases at V and 3 bases at J, with 12 bases between the two ends. CDR1 MNHEY and CDR2 SMNVEV come from the germline V gene (reference sequence). The CDR3 contains 12 residues. This CDR3 is CASRDSGYEQYF. For the CDR3, the DNA is TGTGCCAGTCGGGACTCTGGCTACGAGCAGTACTTC.

The rearrangement joins TRBV6-5 to TRBJ1-2; no definite D call. The CDR3 runs 14 residues. Trimming took 2 bases from V and 4 from J, leaving 11 bases between them. The germline CDR1 and CDR2 sequences are MNHEY and SVGAGI. The CDR3 protein is CASSYLQHPYGYTF. DNA of the CDR3: TGTGCCAGCAGTTACCTACAGCACCCCTATGGCTACACCTTC.

V is TRBV2 and J is TRBJ2-7; TRBD2 might be the D (5 bases). Trimming removed 6 bases from V and 0 bases from J, with 9 bases in between. The germline CDR1 and CDR2 sequences are SNHLY and FYNNEI. The CDR3 totals 13 residues. The CDR3 reads CASRMDFSYEQYF. The DNA of the CDR3 is TGTGCCAGCAGAATGGACTTCTCCTACGAGCAGTACTTC.

This clone has only a few counts. The chain employs TRBV28 and TRBJ1-1, with D perhaps TRBD1 (6 bases). Between the trimmed V and J ends, which lost 4 bases and 4 bases, there was a span of 16 bases. This CDR3 spans 15 amino acids. The V gene's germline CDR1 is MDHEN and CDR2 SYDVKM. The CDR3 sequence is CASSSPQGGGTEAFF. As DNA, the CDR3 is TGTGCCAGCAGTTCCCCACAGGGCGGGGGCACTGAAGCTTTCTTT. Combining the CDR3 with reference TRBV28 and TRBJ1-1 gives the whole variable domain DVKVTQSSRYLVKRTGEKVFLECVQDMDHENMFWYRQDPGLGLRLIYFSYDVKMKEKGDIPEGYSVSREKKERFSLILESASTNQTSMYLCASSSPQGGGTEAFFGQGTRLTVV.

Here the CDR3 reads CASNAGGYEQYF. The DNA of the CDR3 is TGTGCCAGCAATGCGGGAGGCTACGAGCAGTACTTC. The chain links TRBV7-2 to TRBJ2-7; 8 bases fit TRBD2. The ends lost 7 bases at V and 3 bases at J; junction bases unmatched: 2. The V gene's germline CDR1 is SGHTA and CDR2 FQGNSA. This CDR3 is 12 amino acids long.

About this clone: The DNA is omitted, as the CDR3 cannot be located on it reliably, and the CDR3 follows TCRdb's listing. The chain joins TRBV7-3 to TRBJ1-2; TRBD1 reflects the table's D call only, with no check against the DNA. The germline V gene has CDR1 SGHTA and CDR2 FQGTGA. From its first to its last residue, the CDR3 has 13 amino acids. CDR3: CASSFGQGATITF.

CDR3 sequence reads: CASSEGAKITEAFF. CDR3 coding DNA: TGTGCCAGCAGCGAGGGGGCTAAGATAACGGAAGCTTTCTTT. The chain combines TRBV9 with TRBJ1-1; 7 bases fit TRBD1. Germline V gene data show CDR1 as SGDLS and CDR2 as YYNGEE. The length of the CDR3 is 14 residues. V gave up 3 bases and J gave up 8 bases; unmatched junction bases: 10.

The chain joins TRBV7-8 to TRBJ1-5, with 7 bases identical to TRBD1. Germline lookup yields CDR1 SGHVS and CDR2 FQNEAQ. This CDR3 region has 14 residues. The junction had 3 bases not matched to a gene; V was cut back by 3 bases and J by 4 bases. CDR3 coding DNA: TGTGCCAGCAGCTTTACAGGGGCAAATCAGCCCCAGCATTTT. Amino acid sequence: CASSFTGANQPQHF.

The rearrangement joins TRBV9 to TRBJ2-3, with 11 bases identical to TRBD2. The length of the CDR3 is 18 residues. Germline CDR1 is SGDLS and CDR2 is YYNGEE. V lost 4 bases, J lost 1 base, and 11 bases stayed unmatched. For the CDR3, the DNA is TGTGCCAGCAGCCAGAGGACTAGCGGGCCCTTGGGCACAGATACGCAGTATTTT. Protein product: CASSQRTSGPLGTDTQYF.

The chain carries TRBV28 and TRBJ2-1, with a tentative D call TRBD2 (6 bases). CDR1 and CDR2 (germline): MDHEN, SYDVKM. V was clipped by 4 bases and J by 3 bases, with 16 bases between them. This CDR3 region has 16 residues. The chain's CDR3 is CASSSDRDLGYNEQFF. CDR3 DNA: TGTGCCAGCAGTTCCGACCGGGACTTAGGCTACAATGAGCAGTTCTTC.

The chain joins TRBV29-1 to TRBJ2-2; 8 bases fit TRBD1. The germline V gene has CDR1 SQVTM and CDR2 ANQGSEA. The length of the CDR3 is 14 residues. Trimming removed 1 base from V and 6 bases from J; junction bases left unmatched: 4. The CDR3 DNA follows: TGCAGCGTTGAAGGGACAGGGAGTCCCGGGGAGCTGTTTTTT. It translates to CSVEGTGSPGELFF.